One sample yielded the 25 T cell receptor beta chains listed below, sequenced in a study of T-cell memory formation after mild COVID-19. One entry per CDR3 protein results from TCRdb running MiXCR on the 5' RACE reads. The sample has 430,000 or so distinct CDR3 sequences; about 23% are singletons. Sequenced sample: PBMCs or a T cell subset sorted from them (not recorded which). The receptors shown here come from an adult woman who had mild COVID-19 (a few samples of this study predate the infection). Cell type and time point are not known.

This clonotype was observed a few times. The chain uses TRBV12-3 or TRBV12-4 and TRBJ1-1, with no clear D. Trimming removed 3 bases from V and 1 base from J, with 3 bases in between. The CDR3 is 12 residues long. Here the CDR3 reads CASSLWNTEAFF. CDR3 coding DNA: TGTGCCAGCAGTTTGTGGAACACTGAAGCTTTCTTT.

CDR3 sequence reads: CASSVAAGSYEQYF. The CDR3 DNA reads as TGTGCCAGCAGCGTAGCAGCAGGGTCCTACGAGCAGTACTTC. The chain combines TRBV9 with TRBJ2-7, with a weak D call TRBD1 (5 bases). Trimming removed 0 bases at V and 1 base at J, with 8 bases between. Germline V lookup: CDR1 SGDLS, CDR2 YYNGEE. The CDR3 sequence is 14 residues long.

The sample holds a few counts of this clonotype. CDR3 loop: CASSLQTGTGNTIYF. DNA for the CDR3: TGTGCCAGCAGCTTACAGACAGGGACTGGAAACACCATATATTTT. V usage is TRBV7-6 and J usage is TRBJ1-3; 7 bases are a match to TRBD1. V shed 2 bases and J 2 bases; nucleotides not matched to a gene: 3. CDR1 and CDR2 (germline): SGHVS, FNYEAQ. This CDR3 region has 15 residues.

The chain recombines TRBV5-1 with TRBJ2-1; a possible D gene is TRBD2 (6 bases). Germline V lookup: CDR1 SGHRS, CDR2 YFSETQ. V was cut by 2 bases and J by 4 bases, with 7 bases left in between. CDR3 length equals 13 residues. CDR3 residues: CASSFAGYNEQFF. The CDR3 DNA sequence: TGCGCCAGCAGCTTTGCGGGGTACAATGAGCAGTTCTTC.

The CDR3 here is CASSGPGQDNEKLFF. CDR3 bases: TGTGCCAGCAGCGGACCGGGACAGGATAATGAAAAACTGTTTTTT. The chain has TRBV7-9 and TRBJ1-4; 8 bases are shared with TRBD1. The CDR3 is 15 amino acids. V was pared by 5 bases and J by 4 bases, with 6 bases of the junction left unmatched. Germline V gives CDR1 SEHNR, CDR2 FQNEAQ (reference sequence).

This clonotype was observed a single time. V and J are TRBV6-5 and TRBJ1-1; the D gene is possibly TRBD1 (5 bases). Germline loops: CDR1 MNHEY, CDR2 SVGAGI. The ends were cut back, 1 base at V and 4 bases at J, with 13 bases in the middle. The CDR3 is 15 residues long. CDR3 DNA: TGTGCCAGCAGTTACTTGGTCGGGGGACGCACTGAAGCTTTCTTT. Encoded protein: CASSYLVGGRTEAFF.

V usage is TRBV9 and J usage is TRBJ2-7; TRBD2 is a possible D gene (5 bases). Germline CDR1 reads SGDLS; CDR2 reads YYNGEE. Deletions cut 4 bases from V and 3 bases from J, with 17 bases between. CDR3 length: 15 residues. The CDR3 reads CASSLGGGFSYEQYF. The DNA of the CDR3 is TGTGCCAGCAGCTTGGGCGGAGGCTTCAGCTACGAGCAGTACTTC.

This clonotype was found many times. V and J are TRBV5-1 and TRBJ1-1; 7 bases map to TRBD1. V shed 3 bases and J 1 base; nucleotides not matched to a gene: 15. The CDR3 runs 18 residues. Germline lookup yields CDR1 SGHRS and CDR2 YFSETQ. CDR3 DNA sequence: TGCGCCAGCAGCTCCTTGTCCTTTGGGAGGGGGCAGAACACTGAAGCTTTCTTT. This sequence encodes CASSSLSFGRGQNTEAFF.

This clonotype was recorded once. The gene calls are TRBV2 and TRBJ2-5, with TRBD1 matching over 10 bases. The germline gives CDR1 SNHLY, CDR2 FYNNEI. J was trimmed by 5 bases and V by 6 bases; bases with no gene match: 9. The CDR3 sequence is 15 residues long. The CDR3 is CASRPTGGTRETQYF. DNA for the CDR3: TGTGCCAGCAGGCCGACAGGGGGCACGCGGGAGACCCAGTACTTC.

The chain has TRBV4-1 and TRBJ1-1; no definite D call. The V end lost 0 bases, the J end lost 1 base, and 12 bases lay between the germline ends. Germline lookup yields CDR1 MGHRA and CDR2 YSYEKL. This CDR3 region has 16 residues. CDR3 in amino acids: CASSQDLEHWNTEAFF. The DNA for the CDR3 is TGCGCCAGCAGCCAAGATTTAGAACACTGGAACACTGAAGCTTTCTTT.

The gene calls are TRBV20-1 and TRBJ1-5; D is unresolved. Germline values: CDR1 DFQATT, CDR2 SNEGSKA (reference sequence). The CDR3 runs 14 residues. V gave up 5 bases and J gave up 1 base, with 12 bases separating them. CDR3: CSAGWSGSNQPQHF. For the CDR3, the DNA is TGCAGTGCTGGATGGTCGGGGAGCAATCAGCCCCAGCATTTT.

J is TRBJ2-1 and V is TRBV9; weak D call: TRBD1 (5 bases). CDR3 length: 13 residues. Germline CDR1 reads SGDLS; CDR2 reads YYNGEE. With 0 bases removed from V and 7 bases from J, the gap between germline ends came to 8 bases. The CDR3 DNA is TGTGCCAGCAGCGTAGGCAGGGCGAATGAGCAGTTCTTC. This gives the protein CASSVGRANEQFF.

In this sample, this clonotype turned up a few times. This sequence joins TRBV20-1 and TRBJ2-7, with no clear D. The CDR3 runs to 12 residues. V was shortened by 2 bases and J by 3 bases, with 8 bases between the two germline ends. The V gene's germline CDR1 is DFQATT and CDR2 SNEGSKA (reference sequence). The CDR3 nucleotides read TGCAGTGCTAGACCTAAGGGCTACGAGCAGTACTTC. Its translation: CSARPKGYEQYF.

The V and J genes are TRBV7-6 and TRBJ2-7; a weak D match, TRBD1 (6 bases). Per the germline V gene, CDR1 is SGHVS and CDR2 is FNYEAQ. This CDR3 is 14 amino acids long. Trimming took off 2 bases at V and 1 base at J, with 9 bases between the two ends. The CDR3 bases are TGTGCCAGCAGCTTATTCGGGACATCCTACGAGCAGTACTTC. It translates to CASSLFGTSYEQYF.

This clonotype was counted between two and nine times. This sequence joins TRBV20-1 and TRBJ2-5; TRBD2 aligns across 10 bases. Germline V gene sequence: CDR1 DFQATT, CDR2 SNEGSKA (reference sequence). V was clipped by 0 bases and J by 2 bases; unmatched bases: 12. The CDR3 has 18 residues. The CDR3 spells CSARDMSILAGVQETQYF. The CDR3 DNA reads as TGCAGTGCTAGAGATATGAGTATCCTAGCGGGGGTTCAAGAGACCCAGTACTTC.

The CDR3 bases are TGTGCCAGCAGTCGGACTAGCGGGGGTACCGGTGAGCAGTTCTTC. Amino acids: CASSRTSGGTGEQFF. The rearrangement links TRBV3-1 to TRBJ2-1; 13 bases agree with TRBD2. The CDR3 extends over 15 amino acids. The germline gives CDR1 LGHDT, CDR2 YNNKEL (reference sequence). J gave up 9 bases and V 6 bases, and 8 bases lay outside the gene matches.

The gene calls are TRBV4-1 and TRBJ1-1; D is unresolved. V was trimmed by 4 bases and J by 2 bases, leaving 8 bases between them. This CDR3 has 13 residues. Per the germline V gene, CDR1 is MGHRA and CDR2 is YSYEKL. CDR3 nucleotide sequence: TGCGCCAGCAGCCGCGGAATAAACACTGAAGCTTTCTTT. This translates into CASSRGINTEAFF.

In its sample, this clonotype was seen a few times. The chain uses TRBV30 and TRBJ2-5, with 7 positions matching TRBD1. The CDR3 is made up of 16 amino acids. The germline V gene encodes CDR1 GTSNPN and CDR2 SVGIG (reference sequence). V gave up 5 bases and J gave up 4 bases; unmatched junction bases: 16. The DNA of the CDR3 is TGTGCCTGGGGTGCAAAAGACAGGGTGTTCCGAGAGACCCAGTACTTC. It translates to CAWGAKDRVFRETQYF.

This chain connects TRBV6-2 or TRBV6-3 to TRBJ2-1; 8 bases agree with TRBD2. V shed 7 bases and J 0 bases; nucleotides not matched to a gene: 8. This CDR3 spans 16 amino acids. The germline V gene has CDR1 MNHEY and CDR2 SVGEGT. The CDR3 protein is CASTRLARGSYNEQFF. The CDR3 bases are TGTGCCAGCACGCGACTAGCGAGAGGCTCCTACAATGAGCAGTTCTTC.

The CDR3 bases are TGTGCCAGCCTCTCCCACGGCGGGAGCGAGCAGTACTTC. Its translation: CASLSHGGSEQYF. This rearrangement joins TRBV7-2 to TRBJ2-7; TRBD2 matches 7 bases. The V gene's germline CDR1 is SGHTA and CDR2 FQGNSA. The trim removed 8 bases at V and 6 bases at J, leaving 10 bases unmatched. The CDR3 sequence is 13 residues long.

The V and J genes are TRBV6-5 and TRBJ2-5, with a tentative D call TRBD2 (7 bases). The CDR3 has 13 residues. The germline CDR1 and CDR2 sequences are MNHEY and SVGAGI. V was pared by 8 bases and J by 7 bases, with 17 bases between. CDR3 sequence: CASWGGASGTQYF. The CDR3 DNA is TGTGCCAGCTGGGGGGGGGCTAGTGGGACCCAGTACTTC.

The chain recombines TRBV6-1 with TRBJ1-5; 7 bases are a match to TRBD1. Unmatched junction bases numbered 9, after V lost 10 bases and J lost 3 bases. CDR1 MNHNS and CDR2 SASEGT come from the germline V gene. The CDR3 loop spans 14 amino acids. The CDR3 here is CATSYRGYNQPQHF. The DNA of the CDR3 is TGTGCCACATCCTACAGGGGATACAATCAGCCCCAGCATTTT.

This chain connects TRBV4-2 to TRBJ2-1, with D possibly TRBD2 on 5 matching bases. V shed 4 bases and J shed 8 bases, with 18 bases lying between them. The CDR3 has 15 amino acids. The germline gives CDR1 LGHNA, CDR2 YNFKEQ. This CDR3 reads CASSLAGISGHEQFF. The CDR3 region has the DNA TGTGCCAGCAGCCTGGCCGGGATTTCTGGGCATGAGCAGTTCTTC.

The chain couples TRBV7-3 to TRBJ2-4; 8 nucleotides align to TRBD1. The CDR3 extends over 13 amino acids. Germline CDR1 SGHTA, CDR2 FQGTGA. Losses at the gene ends were 2 bases for V and 6 bases for J; bases not matched to a gene: 0. This CDR3 is CASSLGQGNIQYF. The CDR3 bases are TGTGCCAGCAGCTTAGGACAGGGAAACATTCAGTACTTC.

A few counts support this clonotype. The rearrangement links TRBV3-1 to TRBJ2-5; D is ambiguous. The V end lost 2 bases, the J end lost 3 bases, and 10 bases lay between the germline ends. This CDR3 region has 14 residues. The germline CDR1 and CDR2 sequences are LGHDT and YNNKEL (reference sequence). The CDR3 region has the DNA TGTGCCAGCAGCCAATCAAAGGGTAAAGAGACCCAGTACTTC. This gives the protein CASSQSKGKETQYF.